The entry below describes one TCR beta chain. Original methodology: For nucleated cells, counts were estimated from reference gene primer amplification. Assay used: immunoSEQ multiplex PCR; TCRdb lists only in-frame clones, some missing. V, J and clone size were drawn from that table, and D and trimming were deduced from the DNA. The sample consists of roughly 100,000 clones, 60% to 80% of them appearing once. The data derive from a study of blood T cell repertoires in COVID-19. In germline, CDR1 is LNHDA, CDR2 SQIVND (reference sequence). This CDR3 is 16 amino acids long. V trimming: 4 bases; J trimming: 4 bases; junction bases outside the gene matches: 9.

The TCR originated in a human donor with acute or convalescent COVID-19. The donor label of this sample is uncertain. Specimen: peripheral blood. The chain has TRBV19 and TRBJ1-1, with TRBD1 identical over 10 bases. The DNA of the CDR3 is TGTGCCAGTAGTACAAGACAGGGGGCAAGAGGCACTGAAGCTTTCTTT. Its protein product is CASSTRQGARGTEAFF.